One and the same sample provided the 23 T cell receptor beta chains below, sequenced in a study of cytotoxic CD8 clonotypes in ibrutinib-treated CLL. Libraries were prepared by immunoSEQ multiplex PCR; TCRdb keeps only in-frame clonotypes and omits some of them. The sample records over 120,000 clones, roughly three quarters being singletons. This sample comprised PBMCs, obtained after 12 months of ibrutinib treatment. These receptor sequences come from a human donor with chronic lymphocytic leukemia.

The gene calls are TRBV2 and TRBJ1-5; D is uncertain. The CDR3 runs to 13 residues. CDR1 SNHLY and CDR2 FYNNEI come from the germline V gene. V lost 6 bases to trimming and J lost 0 bases, with 6 bases between them. The CDR3 spells CASRALSNQPQHF. Here the CDR3 DNA reads TGTGCCAGCAGAGCGCTTAGCAATCAGCCCCAGCATTTT.

V gene TRBV5-4 combines with J gene TRBJ2-1, with 11 bases matching TRBD2. CDR1 is SGHNT, CDR2 YYREEE, per germline (reference sequence). The CDR3 totals 17 residues. J was trimmed by 14 bases and V by 4 bases; bases with no gene match: 20. The CDR3 reads CASSTDPLLAGVAYKFF. DNA for the CDR3: TGTGCCAGCAGCACCGACCCTTTACTAGCGGGAGTGGCGTATAAGTTCTTC.

The genes are TRBV7-3 and TRBJ2-7; 9 bases match TRBD2. Germline V gene lookup returns CDR1 SGHTA and CDR2 FQGTGA. CDR3 length: 15 residues. V trimming: 1 base; J trimming: 3 bases; junction bases outside the gene matches: 4. CDR3 nucleotides: TGTGCCAGCAGCTTAAGTGCGGGAGGGCGCTACGAGCAGTACTTC. This gives the protein CASSLSAGGRYEQYF.

This clone was picked up a small number of times. The chain is built from TRBV27 and TRBJ2-3; D is undetermined. Trimming removed 1 base from V and 7 bases from J, with 9 bases in between. CDR3 length: 13 residues. Per the germline V gene, CDR1 is MNHEY and CDR2 is SMNVEV (reference sequence). As DNA, the CDR3 is TGTGCCAGCAGTTTATTAGTACGGAATACGCAGTATTTT. Translated, it gives CASSLLVRNTQYF.

The rearrangement links TRBV10-3 to TRBJ2-5; 10 nucleotides line up with TRBD1. The CDR3 consists of 14 residues. V lost 6 bases to trimming and J lost 3 bases; unmatched junction nucleotides: 4. CDR1 and CDR2 from the germline V gene are ENHRY and SYGVKD. CDR3 in DNA: TGTGCCATCAGCCGGACAGGGGGGGAAGAGACCCAGTACTTC. Its translation is CAISRTGGEETQYF.

J is TRBJ2-7 and V is TRBV14; tentative D call: TRBD2 (10 bases). Germline V gene sequence: CDR1 SGHDN, CDR2 FVKESK. The V end lost 5 bases, the J end lost 5 bases, and 31 bases lay between the germline ends. The CDR3 covers 19 residues. CDR3 protein: CASSKRTGEGSGRANEQYF. The CDR3 DNA follows: TGTGCCAGCAGCAAGCGGACAGGGGAAGGGAGCGGGAGGGCCAACGAGCAGTACTTC.

The chain combines TRBV12-5 with TRBJ2-5; TRBD1 is a possible D gene (5 bases). Germline V gene sequence: CDR1 LGHNT, CDR2 FRNRAP. This CDR3 contains 14 residues. The V and J ends lost 7 bases and 1 base respectively, with 13 bases between them. CDR3 loop: CASASSGSQETQYF. CDR3 DNA: TGTGCTAGTGCCAGCTCAGGGTCCCAAGAGACCCAGTACTTC.

The chain employs TRBV5-1 and TRBJ2-7, with TRBD2 matching over 11 bases. J gave up 2 bases and V 7 bases, and 11 bases lay outside the gene matches. The germline V gene encodes CDR1 SGHRS and CDR2 YFSETQ. The CDR3 consists of 16 residues. DNA for the CDR3: TGCGCCAGCCACTCACGGACTAGCGGGTTCCCCTACGAGCAGTACTTC. Protein product: CASHSRTSGFPYEQYF.

Only a few counts were recorded for this clone. The V gene is TRBV5-1, the J gene TRBJ1-1; TRBD1 agrees at 7 bases. The CDR3 contains 13 residues. V was pared by 5 bases and J by 5 bases, with 6 bases of the junction left unmatched. Germline V lookup: CDR1 SGHRS, CDR2 YFSETQ. DNA for the CDR3: TGCGCCAGCAGGGTACAGGGGTGGACTGAAGCTTTCTTT. Protein: CASRVQGWTEAFF.

The rearrangement uses TRBV12-5 and TRBJ2-2, with a weak D call TRBD2 (5 bases). The V and J ends lost 1 base and 3 bases respectively, with 6 bases between them. Germline V gene lookup returns CDR1 LGHNT and CDR2 FRNRAP. This CDR3 is 14 amino acids long. The CDR3 region has the DNA TGTGCTAGTGGTTTGGGGACTGACACCGGGGAGCTGTTTTTT. It encodes CASGLGTDTGELFF.

This chain uses TRBV20-1 with TRBJ2-7; D is uncertain. This CDR3 has 10 residues. V lost 3 bases, J lost 3 bases, and 3 bases lay in between. Germline V CDR1 and CDR2: DFQATT, SNEGSKA (reference sequence). The CDR3 spells CSASHYEQYF. CDR3 DNA: TGCAGTGCTAGCCACTACGAGCAGTACTTC.

The V gene is TRBV12-1, the J gene TRBJ1-1. TRBV12-1 has pseudogene status. This CDR3 is 16 amino acids long. CDR3 bases: TGTGCCAGCAGCTTGGCCGGGATCCAAGGATGCACTGAAGCTTTCTTT. This translates into CASSLAGIQGCTEAFF.

The V gene is TRBV7-2, the J gene TRBJ2-1; D remains ambiguous. The CDR3 contains 17 residues. Germline V lookup: CDR1 SGHTA, CDR2 FQGNSA. V lost 2 bases and J lost 4, with 18 bases in between. CDR3 coding DNA: TGTGCCAGCAGCTTAATCGCCGCCGGAAACCGATACAATGAGCAGTTCTTC. Its protein product is CASSLIAAGNRYNEQFF. Full variable domain (missing parts from reference TRBV7-2 and TRBJ2-1): GAGVSQSPSNKVTEKGKDVELRCDPISGHTALYWYRQSLGQGLEFLIYFQGNSAPDKSGLPSDRFSAERTGGSVSTLTIQRTQQEDSAVYLCASSLIAAGNRYNEQFFGPGTRLTVL.

The chain couples TRBV7-2 to TRBJ2-1, with 9 bases that match TRBD2. CDR3 length equals 17 residues. The V gene's germline CDR1 is SGHTA and CDR2 FQGNSA. V dropped 5 bases and J dropped 4; count of bases not matched to a gene: 12. CDR3 loop: CASSTQAGGPPYNEQFF. Here the CDR3 DNA reads TGTGCCAGCAGCACACAAGCGGGAGGCCCCCCTTACAATGAGCAGTTCTTC.

The rearrangement links TRBV30 to TRBJ2-7; TRBD2 matches 11 bases. V was clipped by 8 bases and J by 3 bases; unmatched bases: 6. The length of the CDR3 is 13 residues. Germline loops: CDR1 GTSNPN, CDR2 SVGIG (reference sequence). The CDR3 DNA follows: TGTGCCGGACAGACTAGCGGGAACTACGAGCAGTACTTC. Translating it yields CAGQTSGNYEQYF.

The V and J genes are TRBV2 and TRBJ1-2; 10 bases agree with TRBD1. CDR3 length: 13 residues. Germline CDR1 SNHLY, CDR2 FYNNEI. J lost 5 bases, V lost 7 bases, and 4 bases had no gene match. The DNA for the CDR3 is TGTGCCAGCATCCCGGACAGGGGGTATGGCTACACCTTC. Residues: CASIPDRGYGYTF.

The V and J genes are TRBV9 and TRBJ2-7; 10 bases agree with TRBD2. Germline-derived CDR1 and CDR2 are SGDLS and YYNGEE. The J segment lost 5 bases and the V segment lost 3 bases, leaving 5 bases of the junction unmatched. The CDR3 spans 14 residues. The DNA for the CDR3 is TGTGCCAGCAGCGATGCTAGCGGGAGCGACGAGCAGTACTTC. The encoded protein is CASSDASGSDEQYF.

The chain is built from TRBV29-1 and TRBJ1-1; TRBD1 aligns across 12 bases. The V gene end was trimmed by 8 bases and the J gene end by 3 bases; junction bases not matched to a gene: 10. CDR3 length: 15 amino acids. Germline CDR1 SQVTM, CDR2 ANQGSEA. The CDR3 sequence: CSSTGTGGWDTEAFF. The CDR3 DNA follows: TGCAGCTCGACCGGGACAGGGGGCTGGGACACTGAAGCTTTCTTT. The whole variable domain, remainder taken from reference TRBV29-1 and TRBJ1-1, is SAVISQKPSRDICQRGTSLTIQCQVDSQVTMMFWYRQQPGQSLTLIATANQGSEATYESGFVIDKFPISRPNLTFSTLTVSNMSPEDSSIYLCSSTGTGGWDTEAFFGQGTRLTVV.

The rearrangement links TRBV6-5 to TRBJ2-1; D is uncertain. CDR1 is MNHEY and CDR2 is SVGAGI in the germline V gene. V was shortened by 6 bases and J by 0 bases, with 12 bases between the two germline ends. The CDR3 covers 15 residues. The CDR3 DNA follows: TGTGCCAGCAGACGTACTGATCGCTCCTACAATGAGCAGTTCTTC. This sequence encodes CASRRTDRSYNEQFF.

The sample holds a few counts of this clone. This chain joins TRBV6-4 and TRBJ2-1; 9 nucleotides agree with TRBD2. Germline V lookup: CDR1 MRHNA, CDR2 SNTAGT. V dropped 4 bases and J dropped 0; count of bases not matched to a gene: 7. The CDR3 has 17 amino acids. CDR3 bases: TGTGCCAGCAGTGGGACTAGCGCTTCGTGCTCCTACAATGAGCAGTTCTTC. Protein sequence: CASSGTSASCSYNEQFF.

This chain connects TRBV4-2 to TRBJ1-2; tentative D call: TRBD1 (6 bases). Trimming cost V 2 bases and J 2 bases, with 9 bases left between them. Per germline, CDR1 LGHNA and CDR2 YNFKEQ. CDR3 length: 14 amino acids. The CDR3, as DNA: TGTGCCAGCAGCCAACTTACAGGGAACTATGGCTACACCTTC. Its protein is CASSQLTGNYGYTF.

This clone was detected a few times. This rearrangement joins TRBV5-1 to TRBJ2-1; weak D call: TRBD2 (5 bases). Germline V gene data show CDR1 as SGHRS and CDR2 as YFSETQ. V shed 0 bases and J shed 5 bases, with 12 bases lying between them. The CDR3 covers 15 residues. CDR3 in DNA: TGCGCCAGCAGCTTGGTGTTACGGGGTGACAATGAGCAGTTCTTC. Protein product: CASSLVLRGDNEQFF.

The sample holds a few counts of this clone. The chain couples TRBV2 to TRBJ2-1, with TRBD2 identical over 10 bases. Trimming cost V 4 bases and J 4 bases; bases outside gene matches: 4. CDR1 and CDR2 (germline): SNHLY, FYNNEI. The CDR3 runs to 15 residues. The CDR3 nucleotides read TGTGCCAGCAGTGCACTAGCGGGGTATTACAATGAGCAGTTCTTC. Amino acid sequence: CASSALAGYYNEQFF.